This TCR beta chain originates from a study of human T cells and chemical hapten exposure (dated by TCRdb to about 2021). Regarding the study in general: For sensitization, 2% DPC in acetone was applied to a 2 cm by 2 cm area of upper inner arm skin. Patch testing on the upper back used Finn chambers containing 0.01% DPC, with scoring done after 6 days according to International Contact Dermatitis Research Group standards. Alopecia areata with under or over 50% scalp involvement, alopecia totalis and alopecia universalis were represented in the patient cohort, which was mostly female. Libraries were pooled for sequencing, and per-sample TCR yields varied mainly because of small differences in library volumes within the pool. Blood was sampled from patients pre-sensitization (week 0) and at 2, 6 and about 24 weeks after DPC sensitization. Patients additionally received weekly therapeutic DPC doses to the scalp throughout the roughly 26-week study period. The study tracked peripheral blood TCR repertoire changes in vivo during primary and secondary sensitization to the hapten diphenylcyclopropenone (DPC) in alopecia patients. Blood for TCR sequencing was provided by twenty-nine alopecia patients at one to four time points (pre-sensitization, 2, 6 and 24 weeks). Both TCR alpha and TCR beta chains were sequenced from each blood RNA sample. Beyond this particular receptor, the publication reports: Patch test score correlated positively with the number of PT1 expanded TCRs, reaching significance at thresholds 8, 16 and 32 but not at 4. All patients had alopecia, a presumed autoimmune disease, so their immune response might differ from that of healthy individuals. Significantly more large CDR3 similarity clusters were formed by expanded TCRs than by pre-sensitization or healthy control sets, consistent with antigen-driven responses. DPC sensitization did not change the number of TCRs with a frequency above 1 in 1000, and there was no evidence of changes in global repertoire structure. Repeated subsampling changed both the strength of the expansion versus patch-test correlation and the threshold at which the correlation became significant.

Worth noting for this clonotype: Its target antigen remains unknown. Base-call qualities are not available, and no considerably larger clone is one nucleotide away.

The time point label here, explained by the study, means: pre-sensitization, week 0. The intended sense of this specimen's treatment or condition label: therapeutic diphenylcyclopropenone sensitization with weekly scalp DPC. Total RNA was extracted from unfractionated whole blood that had been collected in Tempus Blood RNA tubes. At each patch-test visit, blood was drawn before the patch test was applied. Patients were eligible if aged 18 to 70, diagnosed with alopecia and judged suitable for DPC therapy, and pregnant patients were excluded. The library was made by RACE. Sequencer: NextSeq 500. During library preparation, unique molecular identifiers were attached to individual cDNA molecules so that TCRs could be counted quantitatively and reproducibly. The source study handled its data this way. The median number of TCRs per sample was roughly 94,000, ranging from 23,224 to 690,600. V, J and CDR3 annotation of the TCR reads was performed with the Decombinator software suite. To make PS versus PT1 abundance plots, every sample was subsampled to the same number of TCRs (28,000). TCRs were defined as expanded if absent before sensitization and observed at least eight times at the 2-week time point. Using fastp at Q25 and MiXCR, TCRdb reprocessed the public reads and kept productive beta chains. CDR3 protein duplicates are merged, each entry listing the most common genes and DNA. For this entry, the V and J calls and clone size follow TCRdb and not the study's own pipeline. The sample records 35,000 to 45,000 distinct CDR3 sequences, roughly 12% of which are singletons. The top ten hold around 1.9% of the sample.

The CDR3 starts with the cysteine, ends with the phenylalanine, and has 15 residues. Of the read, only the CDR3 DNA is kept; its 45 bases are in frame from base 1. From a lookup of the germline V gene, CDR1 and CDR2 are MNHEY and SVGAGI. The sequence links TRBV6-5 to TRBJ2-7, with a tentative D gene TRBD2 over 6 matching bases. Judging by the DNA end, TRBJ2-1 fits better; the J call may be wrong. The input for sequencing was whole blood, taken in connection with sensitization to the hapten diphenylcyclopropenone (DPC). This clonotype was obtained from a middle-aged woman with alopecia areata. Some clones in this sample may be carry-over from other donors' samples. Read as DNA, the sequence is TGTGCCAGCAGTTACTCGGCCGGGGGATCCTACGAGCAGTTCTTC. Its coded protein is CASSYSAGGSYEQFF.